These 14 T cell receptor beta chains share one sample of origin, sequenced in a study of control samples from healthy donors and cancer patients. TCRdb keeps only in-frame clones here, not all; method: immunoSEQ multiplex PCR. The sample carries approximately 180,000 clones, approximately 94% recorded once. The sequenced sample consisted of blood. Receptor source: a woman aged 18-29 years in good health.

This sequence joins TRBV7-2 and TRBJ2-6, with D tentatively TRBD2 (5 bases). From germline, CDR1 is SGHTA and CDR2 FQGNSA. There are 17 residues in the CDR3. V gave up 1 base and J gave up 1 base, with 11 bases separating them. The CDR3 sequence: CASSLGPPGSGANVLTF. CDR3 bases: TGTGCCAGCAGCTTAGGTCCTCCGGGGTCTGGGGCCAACGTCCTGACTTTC.

The V and J genes are TRBV7-6 and TRBJ1-1; 7 nucleotides align to TRBD1. The CDR3 covers 16 residues. The germline gives CDR1 SGHVS, CDR2 FNYEAQ. J lost 0 bases, V lost 0 bases, and 4 bases had no gene match. DNA for the CDR3: TGTGCCAGCAGCTTAGCCGGGACAGCAATGAACACTGAAGCTTTCTTT. It yields the protein CASSLAGTAMNTEAFF.

V and J are TRBV19 and TRBJ2-1; 7 bases fit TRBD1. The CDR3 has 16 residues. CDR1 and CDR2 from the germline V gene are LNHDA and SQIVND (reference sequence). Trimming cost V 5 bases and J 1 base; bases outside gene matches: 8. DNA for the CDR3: TGTGCCAGTAGTCCCTTTAGGGGGCTTTCCTACAATGAGCAGTTCTTC. Its translation is CASSPFRGLSYNEQFF.

The V call is TRBV11-3, the J call TRBJ2-7; 10 bases agree with TRBD1. V trimming: 2 bases; J trimming: 2 bases; junction bases outside the gene matches: 18. The CDR3 sequence is 20 residues long. Germline values: CDR1 SGHNT, CDR2 YENEEA. The CDR3, as DNA: TGTGCCAGCAGCTTATCTTTAGATAGGACAGGGGGTATTGAGACCTACGAGCAGTACTTC. Its protein product is CASSLSLDRTGGIETYEQYF.

This sequence joins TRBV10-3 and TRBJ2-7, with D perhaps matching TRBD1 (6 bases). Germline values: CDR1 ENHRY, CDR2 SYGVKD. The CDR3 length is 12 residues. V lost 5 bases and J 5 bases, leaving 10 bases between the germline ends. CDR3 residues: CAISQQGDEQYF. CDR3 DNA: TGTGCCATCAGTCAACAGGGAGACGAGCAGTACTTC.

The chain recombines TRBV4-2 with TRBJ2-1; a weak D match, TRBD2 (5 bases). The V end was cut by 0 bases, the J end by 6 bases, with 9 bases between. Per the germline V gene, CDR1 is LGHNA and CDR2 is YNFKEQ. This CDR3 contains 14 residues. The CDR3 is CASSQEDSGNEQFF. The CDR3 coding sequence is TGTGCCAGCAGCCAAGAGGACTCAGGCAATGAGCAGTTCTTC.

The chain carries TRBV2 and TRBJ1-1, with D perhaps matching TRBD1 (6 bases). Germline V lookup: CDR1 SNHLY, CDR2 FYNNEI. Trimming pared 8 bases from V and 0 bases from J, leaving 10 bases between. The CDR3 runs 13 residues. The CDR3: CASLTGLNTEAFF. The CDR3 bases are TGTGCCAGCTTGACAGGACTGAACACTGAAGCTTTCTTT.

V is TRBV6-6 and J is TRBJ1-1; D gene uncertain. The CDR3 is made up of 14 amino acids. Germline V gene sequence: CDR1 MNHNY, CDR2 SVGAGI (reference sequence). The V and J ends lost 0 bases and 3 bases respectively, with 8 bases between them. CDR3 nucleotide sequence: TGTGCCAGCAGTTACTCCCCAGATTACACTGAAGCTTTCTTT. Its translation is CASSYSPDYTEAFF.

V usage is TRBV11-2 and J usage is TRBJ2-7, with D perhaps matching TRBD1 (5 bases). The CDR3 contains 14 residues. The germline gives CDR1 SGHAT, CDR2 FQNNGV. V was shortened by 1 base and J by 2 bases, with 9 bases between the two germline ends. The chain's CDR3 is CASSLVGRAYEQYF. DNA for the CDR3: TGTGCCAGCAGCTTAGTGGGCAGGGCCTACGAGCAGTACTTC.

The chain carries TRBV6-6 and TRBJ1-2, with no clear D. Trimming took 6 bases from V and 3 from J, leaving 8 bases between them. The germline V gene encodes CDR1 MNHNY and CDR2 SVGAGI (reference sequence). CDR3 length equals 12 residues. CDR3 DNA: TGTGCCAGCAGGGACGGGGACTATGGCTACACCTTC. This encodes CASRDGDYGYTF.

This chain joins TRBV12-3 or TRBV12-4 and TRBJ1-5, with D maybe TRBD1 (5 bases). The CDR3 covers 13 residues. V lost 3 bases and J 9 bases, leaving 12 bases between the germline ends. The DNA of the CDR3 is TGTGCCAGCAGTTTGGGCGGGGGAGGGCCCCAGCATTTT. Amino acids: CASSLGGGGPQHF.

The chain employs TRBV9 and TRBJ2-1, with TRBD2 as a possible D gene (5 bases). Trimming removed 0 bases at V and 5 bases at J, with 15 bases between. This CDR3 contains 16 residues. Germline values: CDR1 SGDLS, CDR2 YYNGEE. The CDR3 protein is CASSVDPGLFDNEQFF. The CDR3 DNA sequence: TGTGCCAGCAGCGTAGATCCGGGATTGTTCGACAATGAGCAGTTCTTC.

The chain employs TRBV19 and TRBJ2-4, with D possibly matching TRBD2 (6 bases). The CDR3 totals 13 residues. Trimming removed 5 bases at V and 9 bases at J, with 14 bases between. CDR1 LNHDA and CDR2 SQIVND come from the germline V gene (reference sequence). Written as DNA, the CDR3 is TGTGCCAGTAGTCAAACCGGGAGTCTCATTCAGTACTTC. The encoded protein is CASSQTGSLIQYF. The full variable domain, its missing parts supplied by reference TRBV19 and TRBJ2-4, is DGGITQSPKYLFRKEGQNVTLSCEQNLNHDAMYWYRQDPGQGLRLIYYSQIVNDFQKGDIAEGYSVSREKKESFPLTVTSAQKNPTAFYLCASSQTGSLIQYFGAGTRLSVL.

The CDR3 DNA reads as TGTGCCACCAGCAGAGAGTATGAGCAGTTCTTC. This codes for CATSREYEQFF. This chain connects TRBV15 to TRBJ2-1; the D is unclear. V was shortened by 0 bases and J by 8 bases, with 2 bases between the two germline ends. There are 11 residues in the CDR3. In germline, CDR1 is LNHNV, CDR2 YYDKDF (reference sequence).